This entry features one TCR beta chain sequence. The sample originates from a study of blood T cell repertoires in COVID-19. Study-level background: COVID-19 samples, acute and convalescent, were from the United States, Italy and Spain. Sources were T cells, B-cell-depleted T cells, or PBMCs; the material itself was cDNA or gDNA.

The V gene lost 3 bases and the J gene lost 5 bases, with 22 bases spanning the gap. Germline lookup yields CDR1 SGHTA and CDR2 FQGNSA. This CDR3 is 17 amino acids long. The authors' processing: Nucleated cell counts were estimated from reference gene primer amplification. The data were produced by immunoSEQ multiplex PCR, yet TCRdb's version contains in-frame clones alone and is incomplete. V and J calls and clone size are as listed in that table; D and trimming were resolved from the DNA. The data contain approximately 150,000 clones, about 90% of them singletons. The rearrangement links TRBV7-2 to TRBJ1-2, with D maybe TRBD1 (5 bases). This receptor was taken from a man aged 45-65 years who had recovered from COVID-19. Sample: peripheral blood. CDR3 loop: CASSLTSGTTFFYGYTF. CDR3 DNA: TGTGCCAGCAGCTTGACCTCCGGGACTACTTTTTTTTATGGCTACACCTTC.